Following are 32 T cell receptor beta chains from one sample sequenced in a study of PD-1 blockade in classical Hodgkin lymphoma. Clones were read by immunoSEQ multiplex PCR, and TCRdb kept only the in-frame ones, dropping some. The sample records over 60,000 clones, 71% being singletons. Brentuximab vedotin exposure varied, and every patient relapsed after autologous stem cell transplantation. The sequences come from peripheral blood mononuclear cells (PBMCs), collected before the second cycle of nivolumab. The receptors come from a human donor with classical Hodgkin lymphoma.

This clone showed up just once. The chain is built from TRBV5-5 and TRBJ2-2, with D possibly matching TRBD2 (5 bases). The CDR3 consists of 16 residues. V lost 1 base, J lost 4 bases, and 14 bases lay in between. The germline gives CDR1 SGHKS, CDR2 YYEKEE (reference sequence). The CDR3 sequence: CASSLMGGSGTGELFF. CDR3 nucleotides: TGTGCCAGCAGCTTGATGGGCGGGTCGGGCACCGGGGAGCTGTTTTTT.

V gene TRBV5-4 combines with J gene TRBJ2-3; the match to TRBD1 covers 9 bases. V shed 2 bases, J shed 6 bases, and the junction held 7 bases outside the gene matches. The germline V gene encodes CDR1 SGHNT and CDR2 YYREEE (reference sequence). The CDR3 extends over 15 amino acids. CDR3 sequence reads: CASSLDRGASDTQYF. The CDR3 DNA is TGTGCCAGCAGCTTAGACAGGGGGGCTTCGGATACGCAGTATTTT. The entire variable domain, with the rest obtained from reference TRBV5-4 and TRBJ2-3, is as follows: ETGVTQSPTHLIKTRGQQVTLRCSSQSGHNTVSWYQQALGQGPQFIFQYYREEENGRGNFPPRFSGLQFPNYSSELNVNALELDDSALYLCASSLDRGASDTQYFGPGTRLTVL.

The rearrangement joins TRBV6-5 to TRBJ2-3, with a tentative D call TRBD2 (6 bases). The CDR3 contains 14 residues. From germline, CDR1 is MNHEY and CDR2 SVGAGI. The V and J ends lost 7 bases and 0 bases respectively, with 11 bases between them. The CDR3 bases are TGTGCCAGCAAGACTAGGAGTAGCACAGATACGCAGTATTTT. This encodes CASKTRSSTDTQYF.

The V call is TRBV5-1, the J call TRBJ2-2; 10 nucleotides line up with TRBD2. CDR3 length: 16 amino acids. V trimming: 5 bases; J trimming: 0 bases; junction bases outside the gene matches: 4. Germline V gene data show CDR1 as SGHRS and CDR2 as YFSETQ. CDR3 DNA sequence: TGCGCCAGCAGTAAACTAGCGGGGACGAACACCGGGGAGCTGTTTTTT. Protein sequence: CASSKLAGTNTGELFF.

The rearrangement links TRBV4-1 to TRBJ1-2; D remains ambiguous. The CDR3 is 16 amino acids. Germline CDR1 reads MGHRA; CDR2 reads YSYEKL. V was pared by 3 bases and J by 3 bases, with 17 bases between. The CDR3 DNA is TGCGCCAGCAGCCAGACGGGCGAATCGGGATACTATGGCTACACCTTC. This translates into CASSQTGESGYYGYTF.

V and J are TRBV5-1 and TRBJ2-5; possibly TRBD1 for D (5 bases). The CDR3 has 16 amino acids. CDR1 is SGHRS, CDR2 YFSETQ, per germline. Trimming stripped 2 bases from V and 2 bases from J, with 16 bases between. This chain's CDR3 is CASSFSLGHIQETQYF. The CDR3 nucleotides are TGCGCCAGCAGCTTTTCCCTAGGACACATTCAAGAGACCCAGTACTTC.

CDR3: CASAFSTAGYTF. CDR3 coding DNA: TGTGCCAGCGCTTTTTCGACGGCTGGCTACACCTTC. The gene calls are TRBV6-5 and TRBJ1-2, with D unclear. The CDR3 has 12 residues. The ends were cut back, 8 bases at V and 7 bases at J, with 14 bases in the middle. CDR1 and CDR2 (germline): MNHEY, SVGAGI.

The CDR3 sequence: CASSLDRVGGYTF. CDR3 in DNA: TGTGCCAGCAGTTTAGACAGGGTAGGCGGCTACACCTTC. V gene TRBV28 combines with J gene TRBJ1-2, with 7 bases aligning to TRBD1. CDR1 MDHEN and CDR2 SYDVKM come from the germline V gene. This CDR3 has 13 amino acids. The ends lost 2 bases at V and 8 bases at J; junction bases unmatched: 5.

The chain employs TRBV28 and TRBJ2-7; TRBD1 matches 9 bases. J was trimmed by 7 bases and V by 2 bases; bases with no gene match: 6. Germline values: CDR1 MDHEN, CDR2 SYDVKM. The CDR3 has 14 residues. This chain's CDR3 is CASSLVQGAREQYF. CDR3 coding DNA: TGTGCCAGCAGTTTAGTACAGGGGGCTCGGGAGCAGTACTTC.

The V and J genes are TRBV5-1 and TRBJ2-7, with D perhaps TRBD2 (7 bases). The CDR3 covers 14 residues. The germline V gene encodes CDR1 SGHRS and CDR2 YFSETQ. The ends were cut back, 4 bases at V and 6 bases at J, with 17 bases in the middle. The CDR3 nucleotides are TGCGCCAGCAGCCCCTGGGGGGGCTCCCCCGAGCAGTACTTC. This codes for CASSPWGGSPEQYF.

The V call is TRBV7-6, the J call TRBJ2-7; D tentatively reads TRBD1 or TRBD2 (5 bases each). This CDR3 has 16 residues. V lost 1 base and J lost 2, with 15 bases in between. Germline CDR1 and CDR2: SGHVS and FNYEAQ. CDR3 coding DNA: TGTGCCAGCAGCTTAGGGCAGGGAATCGGGGCCTACGAGCAGTACTTC. As protein: CASSLGQGIGAYEQYF.

V is TRBV5-1 and J is TRBJ2-7; D is ambiguous. CDR3 length equals 14 residues. The ends were cut back, 0 bases at V and 0 bases at J, with 7 bases in the middle. Germline CDR1 is SGHRS and CDR2 is YFSETQ. CDR3 protein: CASSLEAASYEQYF. CDR3 nucleotide sequence: TGCGCCAGCAGCTTGGAGGCAGCCTCCTACGAGCAGTACTTC.

This clone was picked up one time. This sequence joins TRBV11-2 and TRBJ1-1; D gene ambiguous. V was pared by 5 bases and J by 3 bases, with 10 bases between. This CDR3 has 13 amino acids. CDR1 and CDR2 (germline): SGHAT, FQNNGV. For the CDR3, the DNA is TGTGCCAGCAGCCCCAGGATGTACACTGAAGCTTTCTTT. Protein sequence: CASSPRMYTEAFF.

Worth noting for this clone: Different DNA sequences within this sample yield the same CDR3. The genes are TRBV25-1 and TRBJ1-5; possible D gene TRBD1, 6 bases. The CDR3 sequence is 14 residues long. CDR1 and CDR2 (germline): MGHDK, SYGVNS. Between the trimmed V and J ends, which lost 8 bases and 1 base, there was a span of 12 bases. CDR3 sequence: CASSQTGSNQPQHF. CDR3 nucleotide sequence: TGTGCCAGCTCTCAGACAGGAAGCAATCAGCCCCAGCATTTT.

The chain couples TRBV6-5 to TRBJ1-2, with 7 bases lining up with TRBD1. V shed 6 bases, J shed 8 bases, and the junction held 12 bases outside the gene matches. This CDR3 is 14 amino acids long. CDR1 and CDR2 from the germline V gene are MNHEY and SVGAGI. This CDR3 reads CASRNRGGPEGYTF. CDR3 sequence (DNA): TGTGCCAGCAGAAACAGAGGGGGCCCAGAGGGCTACACCTTC.

This chain joins TRBV9 and TRBJ2-1; 11 bases agree with TRBD2. Germline CDR1 and CDR2: SGDLS and YYNGEE. The CDR3 is made up of 16 amino acids. J lost 0 bases, V lost 1 base, and 0 bases had no gene match. In nucleotides, the CDR3 is TGTGCCAGCAGCGTAACTAGCGGGAGCTCCTACAATGAGCAGTTCTTC. Protein product: CASSVTSGSSYNEQFF.

This clone has ten or more counts. The V gene is TRBV27, the J gene TRBJ1-2, with D tentatively TRBD1 (5 bases). Germline-derived CDR1 and CDR2 are MNHEY and SMNVEV (reference sequence). CDR3 length: 13 amino acids. V was clipped by 6 bases and J by 4 bases, with 12 bases between them. CDR3 loop: CASSPGHRYGYTF. The DNA for the CDR3 is TGTGCCAGCAGCCCGGGGCACCGCTATGGCTACACCTTC.

CDR3 bases: TGTGCCAGCAGCTTAACGGGACAGGGTGCAGATACGCAGTATTTT. It is translated as CASSLTGQGADTQYF. The chain links TRBV13 to TRBJ2-3; 9 bases line up with TRBD1. J lost 4 bases, V lost 2 bases, and 4 bases had no gene match. The CDR3 length is 15 residues. Germline lookup yields CDR1 PRHDT and CDR2 FYEKMQ (reference sequence).

The CDR3 here is CASGLQMDGEGNQPQHF. DNA for the CDR3: TGTGCTAGTGGTCTCCAAATGGACGGCGAGGGCAATCAGCCCCAGCATTTT. The chain has TRBV12-5 and TRBJ1-5; D remains unclear. CDR3 length: 17 residues. The V end was cut by 5 bases, the J end by 2 bases, with 19 bases between. Germline V CDR1 and CDR2: LGHNT, FRNRAP.

The CDR3 sequence is CASSVVNNEQFF. The CDR3 region has the DNA TGTGCCAGCAGCGTAGTCAACAATGAGCAGTTCTTC. V usage is TRBV9 and J usage is TRBJ2-1, with D unclear. V shed 0 bases and J shed 5 bases, with 3 bases lying between them. In germline, CDR1 is SGDLS, CDR2 YYNGEE. The CDR3 has 12 amino acids.

The chain employs TRBV9 and TRBJ1-4; tentative D call: TRBD1 (5 bases). Germline V gives CDR1 SGDLS, CDR2 YYNGEE. This CDR3 spans 15 amino acids. V was trimmed by 2 bases and J by 4 bases, leaving 12 bases between them. CDR3 residues: CASSVLGRFNEKLFF. The CDR3 coding sequence is TGTGCCAGCAGCGTCCTGGGACGGTTTAATGAAAAACTGTTTTTT.

This chain's CDR3 is CASSQPRGKAGANVLTF. CDR3 nucleotide sequence: TGTGCCAGCAGCCAACCGAGGGGGAAGGCTGGGGCCAACGTCCTGACTTTC. V and J are TRBV7-9 and TRBJ2-6, with a tentative D call TRBD1 (6 bases). The CDR3 has 17 residues. Trimming cost V 5 bases and J 2 bases, with 16 bases left between them. Germline-derived CDR1 and CDR2 are SEHNR and FQNEAQ (reference sequence).

This chain uses TRBV6-5 with TRBJ2-1; 7 nucleotides line up with TRBD2. The length of the CDR3 is 15 residues. J was trimmed by 3 bases and V by 7 bases; bases with no gene match: 9. The V gene's germline CDR1 is MNHEY and CDR2 SVGAGI. CDR3 in DNA: TGTGCCAGCAAGCGGGAAGCGGGGAGCTACAATGAGCAGTTCTTC. Translated, it gives CASKREAGSYNEQFF.

CDR3 sequence: CASRPGGQGRETQYF. CDR3 bases: TGTGCCAGCCGCCCCGGGGGGCAGGGGAGAGAGACCCAGTACTTC. This rearrangement joins TRBV28 to TRBJ2-5; weak D call: TRBD2 (7 bases). Germline assignment: CDR1 MDHEN and CDR2 SYDVKM. The CDR3 is 15 amino acids. V lost 8 bases and J 4 bases, leaving 20 bases between the germline ends.

The V and J genes are TRBV18 and TRBJ1-5; possible D gene TRBD1, 5 bases. Between the trimmed V and J ends, which lost 0 bases and 0 bases, there was a span of 9 bases. This CDR3 has 16 residues. Germline-derived CDR1 and CDR2 are KGHSH and LQKENI. The CDR3 DNA reads TGTGCCAGCTCACCACCGGGACCTTATAGCAATCAGCCCCAGCATTTT. It yields the protein CASSPPGPYSNQPQHF.

This CDR3 is CASSSGPNDIYGYTF. CDR3 in DNA: TGTGCCAGCAGCTCTGGGCCAAATGATATATATGGCTACACCTTC. V is TRBV7-6 and J is TRBJ1-2, with D uncertain. The CDR3 loop spans 15 amino acids. Trimming stripped 4 bases from V and 5 bases from J, with 17 bases between. The germline CDR1 and CDR2 sequences are SGHVS and FNYEAQ.

The CDR3 region has the DNA TGTGCCAGCACCGATTGGGGCCACAACACTGAAGCTTTCTTT. Protein product: CASTDWGHNTEAFF. This chain uses TRBV6-1 with TRBJ1-1; possible D gene TRBD1, 5 bases. Germline V CDR1 and CDR2: MNHNS, SASEGT. The germline V and J ends were trimmed by 7 bases and 2 bases, with 14 bases remaining between them. The CDR3 is 14 residues long.

As to this clone: One end of the junction varies from germline; a read error may be responsible. This chain connects TRBV5-1 to TRBJ1-2, with TRBD1 matching 10 bases. CDR3 size: 14 residues. Germline V gives CDR1 SGHRS, CDR2 YFSETQ. The CDR3 DNA follows: TGTGCCAGCAGCTCGGCCGGGACAGGGGACGGCTACACCTTC. Protein sequence: CASSSAGTGDGYTF.

This chain connects TRBV5-6 to TRBJ1-2; no reliable D call. V was shortened by 0 bases and J by 3 bases, with 9 bases between the two germline ends. The germline CDR1 and CDR2 sequences are SGHDT and YYEEEE. This CDR3 region has 14 residues. CDR3: CASSLEKVYYGYTF. Written as DNA, the CDR3 is TGTGCCAGCAGCTTGGAGAAGGTGTACTATGGCTACACCTTC.

CDR3 sequence (DNA): TGTGCCAGCAGTGAAGCGCCGGGAGCCAATCAGCCCCAGCATTTT. This translates into CASSEAPGANQPQHF. This rearrangement joins TRBV6-1 to TRBJ1-5; no clear D. The V end lost 0 bases, the J end lost 3 bases, and 9 bases lay between the germline ends. CDR3 length equals 15 residues. Germline values: CDR1 MNHNS, CDR2 SASEGT.

This clone has only a few counts. CDR3 protein: CASSINRGNYGYTF. CDR3 bases: TGTGCCAGTAGTATCAACAGGGGGAACTATGGCTACACCTTC. V gene TRBV19 combines with J gene TRBJ1-2, with TRBD1 matching 8 bases. CDR1 and CDR2 (germline): LNHDA, SQIVND (reference sequence). The CDR3 consists of 14 residues. Losses at the gene ends were 3 bases for V and 2 bases for J; bases not matched to a gene: 2.

The V gene is TRBV28, the J gene TRBJ2-7; 10 bases fit TRBD1. In germline, CDR1 is MDHEN, CDR2 SYDVKM. The CDR3 loop spans 13 amino acids. The V gene end was trimmed by 6 bases and the J gene end by 4 bases; junction bases not matched to a gene: 3. The CDR3 reads CASRGQGWYEQYF. CDR3 nucleotide sequence: TGTGCCAGCAGGGGACAGGGGTGGTACGAGCAGTACTTC.